This T cell receptor beta chain was identified in a study of Graves' ophthalmopathy and Graves' hyperthyroidism. Study results and limitations: Detected in blood as well were most expanded thyroid clonotypes with frequency above 0.001. Forecasting of ophthalmopathy progression by the model achieved roughly 69% sensitivity and around 72% specificity.

The sequenced template was RNA, covering the TCR beta CDR3 region. HTBI primers were employed in first-round RT-PCR, then a second-round multiplex PCR followed. TCRdb recomputed calls from the multiplex PCR reads with MiXCR, one row per CDR3 protein. This sample has 300,000 or so distinct CDR3 sequences, with 15% to 20% found just once. This clonotype has a count of ten or more. The target antigen is unknown. Pregnant or lactating patients and those with other autoimmune diseases or uncontrolled infections were excluded. The specimen sequenced was peripheral blood. This sequence was found in an adult man with Graves' ophthalmopathy.

Here the CDR3 DNA reads TGTGCCAGCAGTTACTCAGGGACTAGTTACACCGGGGAGCTGTTTTTT. Its protein product is CASSYSGTSYTGELFF. This chain links TRBV6-2 or TRBV6-3 with TRBJ2-2; 8 bases align to TRBD2. This CDR3 is built from 16 residues. Germline V lookup: CDR1 MNHEY, CDR2 SVGEGT. After removal of 0 bases from V and 3 bases from J, the junction contained 3 bases not matched to a gene.